The clone carrying this T cell receptor beta chain has just a few counts. Its antigen is still unknown. The sample originates from a study of cytomegalovirus exposure and HLA in healthy donors. Study results and caveats: Researchers reported from a later analysis that most CMV-associated TCR beta chains appeared HLA-restricted. There were some V segments, including TRBV6-2 and TRBV6-3, excluded as indistinguishable.

Germline CDR1 and CDR2: LGHNA and YSLEER. There are 15 residues in the CDR3. Trimming took 1 base from V and 6 from J; bases not matched to a gene: 7. The PCR had 60 Vbeta and 13 Jbeta primers. Sequenced by immunoSEQ multiplex PCR; TCRdb stores in-frame clones only, minus some. In the table there are 200,000 or so clones, 81% of which are singletons. The chain employs TRBV4-3 and TRBJ2-3; 7 nucleotides align to TRBD2. This TCR came from a man in his fifties in good health and CMV-seronegative. The sequenced material came from PBMCs. CDR3 protein: CASSQGEGGVDTQYF. The CDR3 DNA is TGCGCCAGCAGCCAAGGGGAGGGAGGGGTGGATACGCAGTATTTT.